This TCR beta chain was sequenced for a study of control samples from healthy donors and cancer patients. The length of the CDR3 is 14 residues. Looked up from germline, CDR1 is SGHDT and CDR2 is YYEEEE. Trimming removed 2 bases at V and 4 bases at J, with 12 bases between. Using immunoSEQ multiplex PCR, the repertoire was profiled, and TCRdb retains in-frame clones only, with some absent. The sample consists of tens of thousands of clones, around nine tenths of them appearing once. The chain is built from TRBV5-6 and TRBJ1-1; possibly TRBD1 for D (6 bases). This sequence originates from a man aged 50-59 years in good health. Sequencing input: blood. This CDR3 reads CASSLGGPGTEAFF. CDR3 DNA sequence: TGTGCCAGCAGCTTAGGGGGGCCGGGCACTGAAGCTTTCTTT.